This TCR beta chain is drawn from a study of human T cells and chemical hapten exposure. Looking at the study overall: In the approximately 24-week study, patients were dosed weekly with diphenylcyclopropenone on the scalp throughout. The study's findings and limits: Among expanded TCRs, significantly more large CDR3 similarity clusters formed than among controls.

In TCRdb, the RACE reads were re-called with MiXCR into one record per CDR3 protein. The table lists 180,000 or so distinct CDR3 sequences, about 14% of them singletons. Worth noting for this clonotype: Its matching antigen is unknown.

The germline V and J ends were trimmed by 3 bases and 4 bases, with 13 bases remaining between them. The CDR3 is made up of 14 amino acids. As to time point: patch test 1, 2 weeks after DPC sensitization. Described treatment: therapeutic diphenylcyclopropenone sensitization with weekly scalp DPC. The J gene is TRBJ2-7, the V gene TRBV12-3 or TRBV12-4; D is ambiguous. The starting material was whole blood, obtained in connection with sensitization to the hapten diphenylcyclopropenone (DPC). This sequence originates from a woman in her twenties or thirties with alopecia areata. Some clones in this sample may be carry-over from other donors' samples. The CDR3, as DNA: TGTGCCAGCAGTTTCGGGCAGAGAGAATACGAGCAGTACTTC. As protein: CASSFGQREYEQYF.